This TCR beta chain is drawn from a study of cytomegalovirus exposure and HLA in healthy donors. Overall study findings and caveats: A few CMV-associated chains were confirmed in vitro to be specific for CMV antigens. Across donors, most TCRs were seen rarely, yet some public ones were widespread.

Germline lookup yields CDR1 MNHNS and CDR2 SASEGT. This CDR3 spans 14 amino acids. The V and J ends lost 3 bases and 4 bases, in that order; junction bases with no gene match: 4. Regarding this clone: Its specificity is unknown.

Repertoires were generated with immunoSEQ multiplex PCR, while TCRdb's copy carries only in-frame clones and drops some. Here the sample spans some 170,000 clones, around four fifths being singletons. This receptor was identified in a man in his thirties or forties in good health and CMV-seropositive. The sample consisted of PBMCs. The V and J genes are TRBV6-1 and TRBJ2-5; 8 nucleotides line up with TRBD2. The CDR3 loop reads CASSDRGGRETQYF. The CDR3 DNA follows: TGTGCCAGCAGTGACCGGGGGGGCCGAGAGACCCAGTACTTC.